This T cell receptor beta chain was profiled in a study of CD8 T cells in Susac syndrome. The CDR3 length is 12 residues. The germline V and J ends were trimmed by 5 bases and 8 bases, with 10 bases remaining between them. The germline CDR1 and CDR2 sequences are SEHNR and FQNEAQ (reference sequence). RNA, at roughly 0.5 to 1 ug, was reverse transcribed with random hexamers. TCRdb ran MiXCR on the immunoSEQ multiplex PCR reads and lists one entry per CDR3 protein. The repertoire holds just over 150,000 distinct CDR3 sequences, with 90% to 95% as singletons. This TCR came from a human donor with multiple sclerosis. Material for sequencing was CD8+ T cells from PBMCs. V gene TRBV7-9 combines with J gene TRBJ2-1; D ambiguous. The CDR3 DNA reads as TGTGCCAGCAGCACAGTCCGAGATGAGCAGTTCTTC. It encodes CASSTVRDEQFF.